What follows are 25 T cell receptor beta chains derived from one specimen sequenced in a study of response to subunit inactivated influenza vaccine. Via MiXCR, TCRdb re-called the RT-PCR reads, giving one row per CDR3 protein. The sample carries fewer than 750,000 distinct CDR3 sequences, less than 15% recorded once. Here the sequenced sample was PBMCs from blood, taken about 11 days after vaccination. The origin of the receptors is a man in his fifties who received an inactivated influenza vaccine.

This clonotype was recorded at least ten times. This chain connects TRBV28 to TRBJ2-1; D gene unclear. The germline V and J ends were trimmed by 8 bases and 5 bases, with 4 bases remaining between them. There are 10 residues in the CDR3. The germline V gene encodes CDR1 MDHEN and CDR2 SYDVKM. As DNA, the CDR3 is TGTGCCAGCGGAAACAATGAGCAGTTCTTC. This codes for CASGNNEQFF.

This clonotype showed up many times. This sequence joins TRBV5-8 and TRBJ1-3; D may be TRBD1 (6 bases). V lost 4 bases, J lost 0 bases, and 11 bases lay in between. The CDR3 spans 15 residues. The germline CDR1 and CDR2 sequences are SGHTS and YDEGEE. This CDR3 is CASSITGSSGNTIYF. In DNA form, the CDR3 reads TGTGCCAGCAGCATAACAGGGAGCTCTGGAAACACCATATATTTT. Full variable domain (rest looked up from reference TRBV5-8 and TRBJ1-3): EAGVTQSPTHLIKTRGQQATLRCSPISGHTSVYWYQQALGLGLQFLLWYDEGEERNRGNFPPRFSGRQFPNYSSELNVNALELEDSALYLCASSITGSSGNTIYFGEGSWLTVV.

The V and J genes are TRBV7-9 and TRBJ1-1; no clear D gene. The CDR3 runs to 15 residues. The germline V gene encodes CDR1 SEHNR and CDR2 FQNEAQ (reference sequence). The V end was cut by 1 base, the J end by 0 bases, with 9 bases between. This chain's CDR3 is CASSLVRRLNTEAFF. The CDR3 DNA sequence: TGTGCCAGCAGCTTAGTTCGCAGGCTGAACACTGAAGCTTTCTTT.

At least ten counts were recorded for this clonotype. V gene TRBV5-1 combines with J gene TRBJ2-7; D remains unclear. The CDR3 contains 13 residues. Trimming took 4 bases from V and 0 from J, leaving 8 bases between them. Germline V gene data show CDR1 as SGHRS and CDR2 as YFSETQ. CDR3 DNA sequence: TGCGCCAGCAGCCCGGACGTCTCCTACGAGCAGTACTTC. It encodes CASSPDVSYEQYF.

The gene calls are TRBV7-3 and TRBJ2-1, with 15 bases matching TRBD2. The germline gives CDR1 SGHTA, CDR2 FQGTGA. V trimming: 6 bases; J trimming: 3 bases; junction bases outside the gene matches: 6. This CDR3 contains 17 residues. This CDR3 is CASRRGLAGGGYNEQFF. The CDR3 DNA sequence: TGTGCCAGCAGAAGGGGACTAGCGGGAGGTGGCTACAATGAGCAGTTCTTC.

Comment on this clonotype: One end of the junction fails to match germline, which may point to a read error. The chain uses TRBV7-7 and TRBJ2-5; no firm D call. This CDR3 contains 18 residues. CDR1 is SSHAT and CDR2 is FNYEAQ in the germline V gene (reference sequence). CDR3 in DNA: TGTGCTAGCAGCTTAGGAGTGGGATTGATTAGGCAAGGAGAGACCCAGTACTTC. Protein product: CASSLGVGLIRQGETQYF.

The gene calls are TRBV5-6 and TRBJ1-1; a weak D match, TRBD1 (6 bases). The CDR3 is 15 residues long. Germline CDR1 SGHDT, CDR2 YYEEEE. The V end lost 2 bases, the J end lost 6 bases, and 17 bases lay between the germline ends. The CDR3 DNA reads TGTGCCAGCAGCTTACAGGGCCGCAAAGGGGCTGAAGCTTTCTTT. As protein: CASSLQGRKGAEAFF. Full variable domain (outside the CDR3, taken from reference TRBV5-6 and TRBJ1-1): DAGVTQSPTHLIKTRGQQVTLRCSPKSGHDTVSWYQQALGQGPQFIFQYYEEEERQRGNFPDRFSGHQFPNYSSELNVNALLLGDSALYLCASSLQGRKGAEAFFGQGTRLTVV.

This clonotype occurred a few times. This sequence joins TRBV9 and TRBJ2-3; 9 bases fit TRBD1. CDR3 length: 15 amino acids. CDR1 is SGDLS and CDR2 is YYNGEE in the germline V gene. The J segment lost 3 bases and the V segment lost 4 bases, leaving 6 bases of the junction unmatched. CDR3 coding DNA: TGTGCCAGCAGCAACCGGGACAGGGTGACAGATACGCAGTATTTT. Its translation: CASSNRDRVTDTQYF.

The chain combines TRBV5-1 with TRBJ2-1, with D perhaps matching TRBD1 (6 bases). Looked up from germline, CDR1 is SGHRS and CDR2 is YFSETQ. Trimming shortened V by 0 bases and J by 4 bases, and 14 bases separated the two germline ends. The CDR3 runs to 16 residues. CDR3 sequence reads: CASSLALDRKYNEQFF. CDR3 DNA sequence: TGCGCCAGCAGCTTGGCCCTTGACAGGAAATACAATGAGCAGTTCTTC.

The chain recombines TRBV7-2 with TRBJ1-2, with 7 bases fitting TRBD1. This CDR3 has 13 residues. V lost 6 bases, J lost 6 bases, and 7 bases stayed unmatched. Germline values: CDR1 SGHTA, CDR2 FQGNSA. The CDR3 nucleotides read TGTGCCAGCAGATTGGACAGGTTGAATGGCTACACCTTC. Protein product: CASRLDRLNGYTF. Full variable domain (missing parts from reference TRBV7-2 and TRBJ1-2): GAGVSQSPSNKVTEKGKDVELRCDPISGHTALYWYRQSLGQGLEFLIYFQGNSAPDKSGLPSDRFSAERTGGSVSTLTIQRTQQEDSAVYLCASRLDRLNGYTFGSGTRLTVV.

To note about this clonotype: One base away lies a much larger clone, so this may be a sequencing read error. The CDR3 coding sequence is TGCAGTGCTAGAGCCGGGACAGGGCTCAATCAGCCCCACCATTTT. Protein sequence: CSARAGTGLNQPHHF. The chain uses TRBV20-1 and TRBJ1-5, with TRBD1 matching over 9 bases. This CDR3 is built from 15 residues. In germline, CDR1 is DFQATT, CDR2 SNEGSKA (reference sequence).

There are many counts of this clonotype. The chain carries TRBV9 and TRBJ2-5; D not certain. The germline V gene encodes CDR1 SGDLS and CDR2 YYNGEE. The CDR3 covers 13 residues. The germline V and J ends were trimmed by 4 bases and 4 bases, with 11 bases remaining between them. The chain's CDR3 is CASSLRTGETQYF. DNA of the CDR3: TGTGCCAGCAGCCTCCGGACGGGAGAGACCCAGTACTTC.

The rearrangement uses TRBV12-3 or TRBV12-4 and TRBJ1-6, with a possible D match to TRBD1 (5 bases). The CDR3 has 16 residues. Trimming left V 5 bases short and J 7 bases short, with 18 bases between. The CDR3 DNA follows: TGTGCCAGCAGTCCCGCCAGGGTAATGGCCAATTCACCCCTCCACTTT. Amino acid sequence: CASSPARVMANSPLHF.

The gene calls are TRBV5-1 and TRBJ1-1, with TRBD1 as a possible D gene (5 bases). Germline lookup yields CDR1 SGHRS and CDR2 YFSETQ. This CDR3 region has 14 residues. V lost 3 bases, J lost 1 base, and 10 bases lay in between. This CDR3 is CASSWEGPNTEAFF. The CDR3 nucleotides are TGCGCCAGCAGCTGGGAGGGACCGAACACTGAAGCTTTCTTT. The entire variable domain, with the rest obtained from reference TRBV5-1 and TRBJ1-1, is as follows: KAGVTQTPRYLIKTRGQQVTLSCSPISGHRSVSWYQQTPGQGLQFLFEYFSETQRNKGNFPGRFSGRQFSNSRSEMNVSTLELGDSALYLCASSWEGPNTEAFFGQGTRLTVV.

In its sample, this clonotype was seen a few times. V is TRBV7-2 and J is TRBJ2-1; the match to TRBD1 covers 7 bases. Germline V gene lookup returns CDR1 SGHTA and CDR2 FQGNSA. This CDR3 spans 14 amino acids. V gave up 1 base and J gave up 9 bases; unmatched junction bases: 6. CDR3 protein: CASSLVQGRSEQFF. The CDR3 DNA is TGTGCCAGCAGCTTAGTACAGGGGCGGAGTGAGCAGTTCTTC.

V usage is TRBV28 and J usage is TRBJ2-3, with 9 bases identical to TRBD2. V lost 7 bases, J lost 2 bases, and 7 bases stayed unmatched. The CDR3 runs 15 residues. Germline V gene sequence: CDR1 MDHEN, CDR2 SYDVKM. CDR3 nucleotide sequence: TGTGCCAGCACCCTAGCGGGGAAGCACACAGATACGCAGTATTTT. Translation gives CASTLAGKHTDTQYF.

This clonotype was seen repeatedly, ten times or more. The V call is TRBV5-1, the J call TRBJ2-5; D ambiguous. From germline, CDR1 is SGHRS and CDR2 YFSETQ. V was cut by 0 bases and J by 0 bases, with 9 bases left in between. There are 15 residues in the CDR3. CDR3 coding DNA: TGCGCCAGCAGCTTGGGTGGCAGGAACCAAGAGACCCAGTACTTC. This translates into CASSLGGRNQETQYF.

This clonotype was seen at least ten times. A junction end diverges from the germline sequence, so it may reflect a read error. V and J are TRBV28 and TRBJ2-1; 10 bases align to TRBD2. The CDR3 contains 17 residues. Germline V lookup: CDR1 MDHEN, CDR2 SYDVKM. CDR3 sequence: CASSTGTSVVSHNEQFF. The DNA of the CDR3 is TGTGCCAGCAGTACCGGGACTAGCGTAGTCTCCCACAATGAGCAGTTCTTC.

A few counts support this clonotype. The chain recombines TRBV3-1 with TRBJ2-1; D is perhaps TRBD2 (6 bases). This CDR3 spans 15 amino acids. The germline CDR1 and CDR2 sequences are LGHDT and YNNKEL (reference sequence). V shed 3 bases and J shed 1 base, with 10 bases lying between them. CDR3 nucleotides: TGTGCCAGCAGCCACGGCGGGATATCCTACAATGAGCAGTTCTTC. Its translation: CASSHGGISYNEQFF.

The DNA for the CDR3 is TGCAGCGTTGTCAGGGGGCAATTGGGAACTGAAGCTTTCTTT. This codes for CSVVRGQLGTEAFF. This chain connects TRBV29-1 to TRBJ1-1; 8 positions match TRBD1. The CDR3 loop spans 14 amino acids. The junction had 9 bases not matched to a gene; V was cut back by 4 bases and J by 5 bases. Germline-derived CDR1 and CDR2 are SQVTM and ANQGSEA.

This clonotype has ten or more counts. J is TRBJ2-7 and V is TRBV3-1; no definite D call. The CDR3 loop spans 13 amino acids. V lost 2 bases and J 2 bases, leaving 7 bases between the germline ends. Germline V gene sequence: CDR1 LGHDT, CDR2 YNNKEL (reference sequence). CDR3 sequence (DNA): TGTGCCAGCAGCCAATCCGTGACCTACGAGCAGTACTTC. Its translation is CASSQSVTYEQYF.

A few counts support this clonotype. The rearrangement links TRBV7-8 to TRBJ2-7; 10 bases are a match to TRBD2. Germline V CDR1 and CDR2: SGHVS, FQNEAQ. Trimming took 3 bases from V and 1 from J; bases not matched to a gene: 6. This CDR3 is 16 amino acids long. Here the CDR3 reads CASSLGQRGGSYEQYF. CDR3 nucleotides: TGTGCCAGCAGCTTGGGCCAGCGGGGGGGTTCCTACGAGCAGTACTTC.

The CDR3 DNA is TGTGCCAGCAGCAACCTGGGACAGGGGGGTTCACCCCTCCACTTT. It specifies CASSNLGQGGSPLHF. This chain uses TRBV11-2 with TRBJ1-6, with 11 bases fitting TRBD1. Germline V gene data show CDR1 as SGHAT and CDR2 as FQNNGV. The CDR3 is 15 amino acids. V dropped 5 bases and J dropped 9; count of bases not matched to a gene: 6.

There are a few counts of this clonotype. The V and J genes are TRBV14 and TRBJ2-1; D is ambiguous. In germline, CDR1 is SGHDN, CDR2 FVKESK. Trimming cost V 5 bases and J 4 bases, with 9 bases left between them. The CDR3 runs to 13 residues. CDR3 protein: CASSWTDYNEQFF. CDR3 bases: TGTGCCAGCAGCTGGACGGATTACAATGAGCAGTTCTTC.

This rearrangement joins TRBV7-9 to TRBJ2-4, with 7 bases fitting TRBD2. CDR1 and CDR2 from the germline V gene are SEHNR and FQNEAQ (reference sequence). This CDR3 spans 15 amino acids. Germline trimming cut 5 bases from V and 1 base from J; bases unmatched to any gene: 5. As DNA, the CDR3 is TGTGCCAGCAGCCCCTTGGGGGGGGCCAAAAACATTCAGTACTTC. Its protein product is CASSPLGGAKNIQYF.